This TCR beta chain was found in a study of regulatory T cells in long-lasting Graves disease. Worth noting for this clonotype: The antigen is undetermined.

The CDR3 has 15 residues. The V and J ends lost 4 bases and 0 bases respectively, with 10 bases between them. Germline assignment: CDR1 MGHRA and CDR2 YSYEKL. The time point is: persistent/refractory GD, antithyroid drugs over 5 years with positive TRAb. Extracted RNA from PBMCs served as the source of the TCR library. The study, taken as a whole, reports: Thyroid tissue was not studied; only peripheral blood was. TRBV28, TRBJ1-2 and TRBJ2-5 were segments that persistent disease favored.

Investigators prepared the TCR beta libraries by applying iRepertoire HTBI primers and Arm-PCR of CDR3 regions. TCRdb ran MiXCR on the multiplex PCR reads and lists one entry per CDR3 protein. Here the sample spans 300,000 to 500,000 distinct CDR3 sequences, 20% to 25% being singletons. Material: peripheral blood mononuclear cells (PBMCs), obtained when the disease was refractory, from a patient treated with antithyroid drugs. The chain couples TRBV4-1 to TRBJ1-5, with D perhaps matching TRBD1 (5 bases). The TCR was taken from a female donor with Graves disease. The CDR3 here is CASSPGVYSNQPQHF. The CDR3 DNA is TGCGCCAGCAGCCCGGGGGTATATAGCAATCAGCCCCAGCATTTT.